This TCR beta chain was sequenced during a study of T cells after yellow fever vaccination. The CDR3 runs to 14 residues. Germline assignment: CDR1 MNHEY and CDR2 SMNVEV (reference sequence). V shed 3 bases, J shed 1 base, and the junction held 1 base outside the gene matches. In this sample, this clonotype turned up many times. As TCR cDNA was made by 5'RACE template switching, a universal primer site and UMIs were added. Using its own MiXCR run on the 5' RACE reads, TCRdb lists one record per CDR3 protein. The table has roughly 120,000 distinct CDR3 sequences, around 7.4% seen once. This TCR was sampled from a man between 18 and 35 years old who received the YFV17D yellow fever vaccine. This chain connects TRBV27 to TRBJ2-7, with TRBD2 matching over 9 bases. The sequenced sample was CD4+ T cells sorted from PBMCs, obtained about 10 days after the first yellow fever vaccination. CDR3 amino acids: CASSFAGGSYEQYV. DNA of the CDR3: TGTGCCAGCAGTTTCGCGGGGGGGTCCTACGAGCAGTACGTC.